A single sample gave rise to the 29 T cell receptor beta chains below, sequenced in a study of cytomegalovirus exposure and HLA in healthy donors. Primers: 60 Vbeta forward and 13 Jbeta reverse. The assay was immunoSEQ multiplex PCR, and TCRdb's table has in-frame clones only and misses some. Of 150,000 to 170,000 clones in the sample, about 84% were seen once. Sequencing was done on a sample of PBMCs. All receptors come from a woman aged 35 to 49 in good health and CMV-seropositive.

V and J are TRBV5-6 and TRBJ2-5; 8 bases match TRBD2. The CDR3 has 16 amino acids. The germline V gene encodes CDR1 SGHDT and CDR2 YYEEEE. Unmatched junction bases numbered 9, after V lost 0 bases and J lost 5 bases. The DNA for the CDR3 is TGTGCCAGCAGCTTGGGGCGCCTAGCGGGTACGGAGACCCAGTACTTC. Translated: CASSLGRLAGTETQYF.

This chain links TRBV5-1 with TRBJ1-1; D not certain. Germline V gene data show CDR1 as SGHRS and CDR2 as YFSETQ. V dropped 0 bases and J dropped 1 base, with 10 bases sitting between them. CDR3 length: 15 amino acids. This chain's CDR3 is CASSLGELRNTEAFF. For the CDR3, the DNA is TGCGCCAGCAGCTTGGGGGAGCTGAGGAACACTGAAGCTTTCTTT. The full variable domain, completed using reference TRBV5-1 and TRBJ1-1, is KAGVTQTPRYLIKTRGQQVTLSCSPISGHRSVSWYQQTPGQGLQFLFEYFSETQRNKGNFPGRFSGRQFSNSRSEMNVSTLELGDSALYLCASSLGELRNTEAFFGQGTRLTVV.

This clone was seen a handful of times. The J gene is TRBJ2-1, the V gene TRBV5-1; no clear D gene. The germline CDR1 and CDR2 sequences are SGHRS and YFSETQ. This CDR3 contains 12 residues. V was clipped by 0 bases and J by 8 bases, with 6 bases between them. This chain's CDR3 is CASSLGAHEQFF. The CDR3 DNA follows: TGCGCCAGCAGCTTGGGGGCCCATGAGCAGTTCTTC.

This clone has just a few counts. Its ends do not fully match the called genes, so a read error is possible. This chain links TRBV2 with TRBJ1-4, with 7 bases aligning to TRBD1. CDR3 length: 13 amino acids. CDR1 is SNHLY and CDR2 is FYNNEI in the germline V gene. The DNA for the CDR3 is TGTGCCAGCTCCATCCGCAGGGGGGAAAAGCTGTTTTTT. This gives the protein CASSIRRGEKLFF.

This clone appeared once. The chain has TRBV28 and TRBJ1-5, with D unclear. Germline V CDR1 and CDR2: MDHEN, SYDVKM. Between the trimmed V and J ends, which lost 2 bases and 3 bases, there was a span of 11 bases. CDR3 size: 15 residues. CDR3 amino acids: CASSLNSLNNQPQHF. The CDR3 DNA follows: TGTGCCAGCAGTTTAAACAGTCTAAACAATCAGCCCCAGCATTTT.

The V gene is TRBV5-1, the J gene TRBJ2-7; TRBD2 might be the D (6 bases). This CDR3 comprises 14 residues. V lost 0 bases and J lost 1, with 8 bases in between. Germline CDR1 SGHRS, CDR2 YFSETQ. CDR3 sequence: CASSLAAGSYEQYF. The CDR3, as DNA: TGCGCCAGCAGCTTGGCCGCGGGGTCCTACGAGCAGTACTTC. The variable domain in full, completed from reference TRBV5-1 and TRBJ2-7, reads KAGVTQTPRYLIKTRGQQVTLSCSPISGHRSVSWYQQTPGQGLQFLFEYFSETQRNKGNFPGRFSGRQFSNSRSEMNVSTLELGDSALYLCASSLAAGSYEQYFGPGTRLTVT.

V is TRBV5-4 and J is TRBJ1-2, with 9 bases matching TRBD1. The CDR3 length is 16 residues. The junction had 12 bases not matched to a gene; V was cut back by 1 base and J by 8 bases. The germline CDR1 and CDR2 sequences are SGHNT and YYREEE (reference sequence). CDR3 sequence reads: CASSLRGQGFLRGYTF. The CDR3 DNA reads as TGTGCCAGCAGCTTGCGAGGACAGGGGTTTCTTCGGGGCTACACCTTC. The full variable domain, completed using reference TRBV5-4 and TRBJ1-2, is ETGVTQSPTHLIKTRGQQVTLRCSSQSGHNTVSWYQQALGQGPQFIFQYYREEENGRGNFPPRFSGLQFPNYSSELNVNALELDDSALYLCASSLRGQGFLRGYTFGSGTRLTVV.

The chain recombines TRBV29-1 with TRBJ2-3, with 7 bases fitting TRBD1. CDR1 SQVTM and CDR2 ANQGSEA come from the germline V gene. With 3 bases clipped from V and 4 bases from J, the junction kept 4 bases outside the gene matches. CDR3 length equals 13 residues. The CDR3 sequence: CSVEGQGADTQYF. For the CDR3, the DNA is TGCAGCGTTGAGGGTCAGGGGGCAGATACGCAGTATTTT.

V gene TRBV30 combines with J gene TRBJ2-3, with 12 bases identical to TRBD2. V trimming: 3 bases; J trimming: 4 bases; junction bases outside the gene matches: 2. The germline gives CDR1 GTSNPN, CDR2 SVGIG (reference sequence). This CDR3 is built from 14 residues. The CDR3 sequence: CAWRLAGGSDTQYF. The DNA for the CDR3 is TGTGCCTGGAGGCTAGCGGGAGGGTCAGATACGCAGTATTTT.

The gene calls are TRBV6-6 and TRBJ1-5; 9 nucleotides line up with TRBD1. The germline CDR1 and CDR2 sequences are MNHNY and SVGAGI (reference sequence). The CDR3 runs to 15 residues. With 5 bases clipped from V and 2 bases from J, the junction kept 4 bases outside the gene matches. For the CDR3, the DNA is TGTGCCAGCAGTAGGGACAGGGAAGGCAATCAGCCCCAGCATTTT. It specifies CASSRDREGNQPQHF.

The gene calls are TRBV10-1 and TRBJ2-7; D ambiguous. Per the germline V gene, CDR1 is WNHNN and CDR2 is SYGVQD (reference sequence). CDR3 length: 13 amino acids. Trimming left V 6 bases short and J 4 bases short, with 13 bases between. The CDR3 coding sequence is TGCGCCAGCAGCTCCACCAACAAATACGAGCAGTACTTC. Translation gives CASSSTNKYEQYF.

V is TRBV20-1 and J is TRBJ2-3; TRBD1 is a possible D gene (5 bases). Trimming took 6 bases from V and 4 from J, leaving 8 bases between them. The CDR3 sequence is 11 residues long. CDR1 and CDR2 (germline): DFQATT, SNEGSKA (reference sequence). The CDR3 protein is CSAGQADTQYF. CDR3 sequence (DNA): TGCAGTGCGGGGCAGGCAGATACGCAGTATTTT.

V gene TRBV14 combines with J gene TRBJ1-2; the D gene is possibly TRBD1 (5 bases). Germline V gene lookup returns CDR1 SGHDN and CDR2 FVKESK. The CDR3 is made up of 15 amino acids. Between the trimmed V and J ends, which lost 4 bases and 0 bases, there was a span of 12 bases. CDR3 amino acids: CASSPRTIANYGYTF. CDR3 nucleotides: TGTGCCAGCAGCCCTCGGACAATCGCTAACTATGGCTACACCTTC.

The chain uses TRBV5-1 and TRBJ2-4; TRBD1 might be the D (6 bases). Trimming cost V 4 bases and J 8 bases, with 16 bases left between them. CDR1 is SGHRS and CDR2 is YFSETQ in the germline V gene. This CDR3 spans 14 amino acids. The CDR3 DNA sequence: TGCGCCAGCAGCCCCGGACAGTTTGGTGACATTCAGTACTTC. It encodes CASSPGQFGDIQYF.

This chain uses TRBV7-6 with TRBJ1-4, with TRBD1 matching 10 bases. The CDR3 runs 15 residues. V was pared by 3 bases and J by 6 bases, with 4 bases of the junction left unmatched. The germline V gene encodes CDR1 SGHVS and CDR2 FNYEAQ. The chain's CDR3 is CASSFSGTGDEKLFF. Written as DNA, the CDR3 is TGTGCCAGCAGCTTCTCCGGGACAGGGGATGAAAAACTGTTTTTT.

This chain links TRBV9 with TRBJ2-3; the D gene is possibly TRBD2 (6 bases). The CDR3 spans 14 residues. V gave up 0 bases and J gave up 2 bases, with 7 bases separating them. Germline V gene sequence: CDR1 SGDLS, CDR2 YYNGEE. The CDR3 here is CASSVVADTDTQYF. The CDR3 nucleotides are TGTGCCAGCAGCGTAGTAGCGGACACAGATACGCAGTATTTT. The whole variable domain, filled in from reference TRBV9 and TRBJ2-3, reads DSGVTQTPKHLITATGQRVTLRCSPRSGDLSVYWYQQSLDQGLQFLIQYYNGEERAKGNILERFSAQQFPDLHSELNLSSLELGDSALYFCASSVVADTDTQYFGPGTRLTVL.

This chain joins TRBV5-1 and TRBJ2-1, with D possibly TRBD1 on 5 matching bases. CDR3 length: 18 amino acids. V shed 0 bases and J shed 5 bases, with 21 bases lying between them. Germline V gene sequence: CDR1 SGHRS, CDR2 YFSETQ. CDR3: CASSLVLVTARFDNEQFF. CDR3 DNA: TGCGCCAGCAGCTTGGTTTTAGTGACAGCTCGGTTTGACAATGAGCAGTTCTTC.

The V call is TRBV6-5, the J call TRBJ1-1, with D possibly TRBD1 on 6 matching bases. The ends were cut back, 2 bases at V and 0 bases at J, with 13 bases in the middle. The germline gives CDR1 MNHEY, CDR2 SVGAGI. There are 16 residues in the CDR3. The CDR3, as DNA: TGTGCCAGCAGTTACGAGGCAGGGGTTATGAACACTGAAGCTTTCTTT. Translated, it gives CASSYEAGVMNTEAFF.

The chain has TRBV7-9 and TRBJ2-7, with TRBD2 identical over 10 bases. This CDR3 spans 15 amino acids. Looked up from germline, CDR1 is SEHNR and CDR2 is FQNEAQ (reference sequence). The trim removed 3 bases at V and 1 base at J, leaving 3 bases unmatched. The CDR3 DNA reads TGTGCCAGCAGCTTTGGACTAGCGGCATCCTACGAGCAGTACTTC. It translates to CASSFGLAASYEQYF.

The CDR3 here is CASSEQGFCVRKLLHTEAFF. CDR3 DNA: TGTGCCAGCAGTGAACAGGGATTCTGCGTTAGGAAATTACTCCACACTGAAGCTTTCTTT. The chain links TRBV6-4 to TRBJ1-1, with a possible D match to TRBD1 (6 bases). CDR1 and CDR2 from the germline V gene are MRHNA and SNTAGT. With 3 bases removed from V and 3 bases from J, the gap between germline ends came to 29 bases. The length of the CDR3 is 20 residues.

The rearrangement uses TRBV25-1 and TRBJ2-1; 12 nucleotides align to TRBD1. The CDR3 consists of 14 residues. The germline V gene encodes CDR1 MGHDK and CDR2 SYGVNS. The V gene end was trimmed by 8 bases and the J gene end by 7 bases; junction bases not matched to a gene: 6. CDR3 nucleotide sequence: TGTGCCAGCCGCACGGGACAGGGGGCAAATGAGCAGTTCTTC. Translation gives CASRTGQGANEQFF.

The rearrangement joins TRBV30 to TRBJ1-3; D gene ambiguous. Germline loops: CDR1 GTSNPN, CDR2 SVGIG (reference sequence). With 4 bases removed from V and 7 bases from J, the gap between germline ends came to 17 bases. The CDR3 spans 14 residues. As DNA, the CDR3 is TGTGCCTGGAAACGAGAAACGAGCCGCAACACCATATATTTT. Protein product: CAWKRETSRNTIYF. The variable domain in full, completed from reference TRBV30 and TRBJ1-3, reads SQTIHQWPATLVQPVGSPLSLECTVEGTSNPNLYWYRQAAGRGLQLLFYSVGIGQISSEVPQNLSASRPQDRQFILSSKKLLLSDSGFYLCAWKRETSRNTIYFGEGSWLTVV.

The chain uses TRBV20-1 and TRBJ2-7, with D tentatively TRBD2 (5 bases). Between the trimmed V and J ends, which lost 2 bases and 7 bases, there was a span of 6 bases. This CDR3 contains 10 residues. Germline V gives CDR1 DFQATT, CDR2 SNEGSKA (reference sequence). CDR3 bases: TGCAGTGCTAGAAGGAGGGAGCAGTACTTC. Encoded protein: CSARRREQYF.

This clone was observed once. V is TRBV11-2 and J is TRBJ2-7; tentative D call: TRBD1 (5 bases). V lost 5 bases and J 4 bases, leaving 9 bases between the germline ends. The CDR3 loop spans 12 amino acids. From germline, CDR1 is SGHAT and CDR2 FQNNGV. The CDR3 DNA reads TGTGCCAGCAGCCTGCAGGGTTACGAGCAGTACTTC. Its protein product is CASSLQGYEQYF.

This chain connects TRBV7-8 to TRBJ1-3; D ambiguous. Trimming took off 2 bases at V and 0 bases at J, with 17 bases between the two ends. CDR3 size: 18 residues. Germline CDR1 is SGHVS and CDR2 is FQNEAQ. CDR3 in amino acids: CASSLNPLPIHSGNTIYF. The CDR3 DNA sequence: TGTGCCAGCAGCTTAAACCCGCTGCCTATTCACTCTGGAAACACCATATATTTT.

The V and J genes are TRBV9 and TRBJ2-7; 9 nucleotides line up with TRBD1. Germline values: CDR1 SGDLS, CDR2 YYNGEE. J gave up 2 bases and V 4 bases, and 19 bases lay outside the gene matches. This CDR3 has 19 residues. The DNA for the CDR3 is TGTGCCAGCAGCCCGATAGACTCCGGGACAGGGAGTCGGCCCTACGAGCAGTACTTC. Translated, it gives CASSPIDSGTGSRPYEQYF.

This rearrangement joins TRBV11-2 to TRBJ2-3; the D is unclear. The V end was cut by 4 bases, the J end by 0 bases, with 8 bases between. Germline V CDR1 and CDR2: SGHAT, FQNNGV. CDR3 length: 14 amino acids. Here the CDR3 DNA reads TGTGCCAGCAGCTCGCGGAGAAGCACAGATACGCAGTATTTT. This translates into CASSSRRSTDTQYF.

This CDR3 is CASSSASGSSYEQYF. The CDR3 DNA reads TGTGCCAGCAGCTCCGCTAGCGGGAGCTCCTACGAGCAGTACTTC. This sequence joins TRBV5-4 and TRBJ2-7, with 10 bases lining up with TRBD2. The CDR3 spans 15 residues. The V segment lost 3 bases and the J segment 0 bases; nucleotides outside the gene matches: 3. In germline, CDR1 is SGHNT, CDR2 YYREEE (reference sequence).

This clone was found a few times. This chain uses TRBV6-1 with TRBJ2-7; D possibly corresponds to TRBD1 (6 bases). The germline V gene has CDR1 MNHNS and CDR2 SASEGT. V lost 7 bases and J 1 base, leaving 14 bases between the germline ends. This CDR3 contains 14 residues. CDR3 nucleotides: TGTGCCAGCAAGGATGGGGACAAGTCCTACGAGCAGTACTTC. Encoded protein: CASKDGDKSYEQYF.